Included here is one TCR beta chain sequence, with context. The target of this receptor is not known. One base away there is no much larger clone; base qualities are not given. The source of the sample is a study of cytomegalovirus exposure and HLA in healthy donors (dated by TCRdb to 2016 to 2017). Notes on the research overall: In an earlier analysis of fewer than 750 of the donors, 250 to 300 Gb of sequence data and 90 million to 120 million unique TCR beta sequences from about 179 million T cells were reported. A later analysis re-examined previously published TCR beta repertoires from about 700 donors and added high-resolution HLA genotyping to investigate patterns of TCR occurrence. The study profiled the T cell repertoires of hundreds of subjects by immunosequencing and related them to cytomegalovirus serostatus. The study combined high-throughput TCR immunosequencing, statistical association of individual TCRs with disease status, and machine learning to predict cytomegalovirus infection status. A later genetic analysis used genome-wide SNP genotypes for about three fifths of the 666 donors, treating that subset as a discovery cohort. All discovery cohort repertoires had been generated using a single sequencing platform. Along with the roughly 610-subject first cohort, a separate validation cohort of roughly 110 different subjects was used. Alongside the repertoire data, information on donor age, sex, ethnicity and CMV serostatus was compiled. On average, roughly 240,000 unique TCR beta nucleotide sequences were sequenced per donor among a few hundred genotyped donors of the cohort, with 15% to 20% of those sequences being non-productive. Because of strong linkage in the cohort, five DR-DQ haplotypes were treated as single units for association and clustering. About 310 gigabases of sequencing data and tens of millions of unique TCR sequences were included in an early release covering roughly 600 HLA-typed donors. Of the 300 to 500 genotyped donors, 75% to 85% were placed in the genetic ancestry cluster associated with self-reported Caucasian donors. In an earlier analysis of over 550 of the donors, high-throughput TCR beta sequencing was used to judge whether each TCR beta V gene segment behaved as functional or pseudogenic. The study aimed to test whether signatures of past pathogen exposure could be identified by cataloging public T cell receptors. Rather than drawing on any new phenotypic data, the later analysis identified candidate immune exposures from TCR beta sequences and the way those sequences occurred across donors. Both class I and class II loci were covered by HLA typing, at four-digit resolution. Typing coverage varied by locus: roughly 629-640 donors for A, B, C, DRB1 and DQB1; approximately 500 for DQA1; nearly 610 for DPA1; fewer than 480 for DPB1.

The paper as a whole reports these results and caveats: A total of fewer than 200 TCR beta chains were listed by the study as associated with cytomegalovirus. Most CMV-associated TCR beta chains appeared to be HLA-restricted in a later analysis, and the HLA associations seemed to be driven largely by CMV exposure. In a later analysis, the rate of TCR association differed among HLA loci, with DRB1 alleles having the most associated TCRs and HLA-C alleles having the fewest. Correlated functional status among segregating V segments might reflect linkage disequilibrium, but an unknown experimental factor could not be ruled out. In a later analysis, several top co-occurrence clusters were reported to appear linked to parvovirus B19, influenza, CMV and Epstein-Barr virus. For the cohort, immune exposure information was limited to CMV serostatus. A cluster of highly shared sequence variants was judged likely to be a technical artifact of the sequencing pipeline. In vitro tests confirmed that three of the cytomegalovirus-associated TCR beta chains recognize cytomegalovirus antigens. According to a later genetic analysis, donors in an Asian-associated ancestry cluster had fewer N-insertions in productive TCRs than the approximately 650-donor mean. The classifier was reported to diagnose cytomegalovirus status with high specificity and sensitivity in both the original cohort and the validation cohort. Some IMGT-functional V segments, including TRBV6-2 and TRBV6-3, could not be distinguished by the 87-base-pair reads and were therefore excluded. Specific HLA alleles were associated with around 18,000 TCR beta sequences at a false discovery rate of 0.05 in a later analysis. Most TCR sequences were seen in very few donors, while some public TCRs were found in many individuals. A further reported finding was that TCR beta sequences accurately predicted the HLA-A and HLA-B alleles for most subjects in the first cohort. In a later analysis, HLA-associated TCR beta chains showed more clonal expansion and lower generation probabilities than non-associated chains that were equally common. V-gene and J-gene trimming of TCR beta chains was associated with a missense DCLRE1C variant in a later genetic analysis, and the association was replicated in an independent cohort. Because HLA typing was unavailable for some donors at each locus, only the typed subset was used in association tests. The authors suggested that the approach could potentially be generalized to other disease states and immunological phenotypes. Strong co-occurrence of HLA alleles, especially DR and DQ, made assigning TCR associations to individual alleles difficult. Broadly in line with IMGT annotations, most TCR beta V segments showed up in productive rearrangements about 87% or about 30% of the time in an earlier analysis of 450 to 750 of the donors. The cohort was sequenced for TCR beta chains only, and without alpha or paired-chain data the features that could be detected were limited. Roughly uniform sequencing depth across donors was assumed in presence/absence analyses, although this assumption may not hold. About 17 rarely observed V segments, including chromosome 9 orphons, were excluded from the earlier analysis of a few hundred of the donors because counts were too low.

The cohort was made up of approximately 670 healthy bone marrow donors. Cohort members were all nominally healthy when sampled, although unrecorded immune exposures were likely present. The donor was CMV seronegative and was included in the group of 352 seronegative cohort members. Every donor gave a peripheral blood sample, and the peripheral blood mononuclear cells from that sample were used for TCR beta sequencing. The Qiagen DNeasy Blood Extraction Kit was used to extract genomic DNA from the blood cell samples. Receptor libraries were prepared by the immunoSEQ multiplex PCR assay. For the multiplex PCR, a mixture combining 60 forward primers for TCR Vbeta segments and 13 reverse primers for TCR Jbeta segments was used. Amplification of the CDR3 region of rearranged TCR beta genes was performed with a multiplex PCR assay on genomic DNA. On the Illumina HiSeq System, the amplified TCR beta libraries were sequenced as 87-base-pair reads. In the authors' own workflow: A later analysis counted some 80 million unique TCR beta chains across the 666 repertoires, and 10 million to 12 million of these chains were shared by at least two donors. To remove PCR and sequencing errors, raw reads were error-corrected and collapsed into unique sequences using a nearest-neighbor algorithm that merged closely related sequences. CDR3 sequences were aligned to IMGT reference sequences to assign V, D and J gene segments. For a sequence to be retained, a match of at least six nucleotides was required to both a V gene segment and a J gene segment. Rearrangements were called productive when the CDR3 lacked stop codons and stayed in frame with V and J; all others were non-productive. CDR3 was defined according to IMGT convention as the region running from the second conserved V-encoded cysteine to the conserved J-encoded phenylalanine. Sequences without an unambiguous match to a single V gene segment were excluded from the earlier analysis of a few hundred of the donors. In an earlier analysis of 587 of the donors, V segments were called functional above 56.7% productive rearrangements and were called segregating when the between-donor standard deviation exceeded 5%. A statistical classification framework was built for diagnosing cytomegalovirus status from the catalog of TCR beta chain sequences. A later analysis assigned V and J genes by comparing TCR nucleotide sequences with IMGT/GENE-DB human TR gene sequences. The TCRdist pipeline was used in a later analysis to assign CDR3 sequences and most-parsimonious VDJ recombination scenarios. In a later analysis, each TCR beta chain was defined by its CDR3 amino acid sequence together with its V-gene family, and reads lacking a unique V-gene family were excluded. A later analysis removed 500 to 600 highly shared, low-generation-probability nucleotide sequences to deal with suspected cross-contamination and a sequencing artifact. In a later analysis, a clonal expansion index was calculated for each public chain from normalized within-repertoire ranks of inferred template counts. In a later analysis, generation probabilities were computed with a VDJ recombination model fitted to out-of-frame rearrangements, and the resulting probabilities were checked against IGoR. In a later analysis, TCR-TCR, TCR-HLA and TCR-CMV co-occurrence was scored with hypergeometric tests, and a repertoire-size bias correction was applied to TCR pairs. False discovery rates were estimated in a later analysis by permuting HLA or CMV assignments 20 times. In a later analysis, co-occurring TCRs were grouped using DBSCAN, and TCRdist sequence similarity was added for clustering within HLA-allele-positive subsets. Repertoires with fewer than 30,000 or more than 120,000 public chains, plus five repertoires with anomalous nucleotide sharing, were excluded from co-occurrence clustering. TCRdb limited this immuneACCESS table to in-frame rearrangements with V and J called. A share of clones is missing; checked studies link under half to unresolved V genes, and the rest is unexplained. That table supplies the V and J calls and clone size; D and trimming were determined from the DNA. This sample lists 95,000 to 150,000 clones; more than 70% were detected once. Clones ranked in the top ten supply approximately 3.8% of the sample.

Based on the germline V gene, the CDR1 and CDR2 sequences are MNHEY and SVGAGI. Its CDR3 holds 12 amino acids, cysteine through phenylalanine. Just the 36-base CDR3 DNA is kept, in frame starting at base 1. V is clipped by 6 bases and J by 7 bases, and the sequence between their germline boundaries is 12 bases long. The chain was built from TRBV6-5 and TRBJ1-1; too little of a D gene remains to name it. The clonotype originates from a man in his thirties or forties in good health and CMV-seronegative. Sequencing was carried out using PBMCs. The CDR3: CASRETGNEAFF. The nucleotides are TGTGCCAGCAGGGAGACGGGAAATGAAGCTTTCTTT.